The 25 T cell receptor beta chains presented below share a single source sample, sequenced in a study of blood T cells in healthy people across ages. Combining a sample-barcoded 5' primer with a J-beta primer mix, a second PCR ran for about 7 to 12 cycles. TCRdb independently ran MiXCR on the 5' RACE reads; one entry per CDR3 protein. The sample contains over 450,000 distinct CDR3 sequences, 24% of which appear only once. The same sample was also used in a study of T cells of mothers and their children.

The material sequenced was blood. These receptors were taken from a boy aged 10-17 years in good health.

In this sample, this clonotype turned up many times. The J gene is TRBJ2-7, the V gene TRBV3-1; D may be TRBD1 (5 bases). Per germline, CDR1 LGHDT and CDR2 YNNKEL (reference sequence). The CDR3 is 14 residues long. V was cut by 1 base and J by 3 bases, with 10 bases left in between. Written as DNA, the CDR3 is TGTGCCAGCAGCCAAGCTAGGGGATACTACGAGCAGTACTTC. Translating it yields CASSQARGYYEQYF.

V and J are TRBV5-6 and TRBJ2-2, with D possibly matching TRBD2 (5 bases). The V end was cut by 6 bases, the J end by 1 base, with 13 bases between. CDR3 size: 15 residues. In germline, CDR1 is SGHDT, CDR2 YYEEEE. CDR3 residues: CASIPIRGNTGELFF. In nucleotides, the CDR3 is TGTGCCAGCATCCCAATACGGGGGAACACCGGGGAGCTGTTTTTT.

This clonotype was seen a few times. This chain links TRBV20-1 with TRBJ2-5; D not certain. CDR3 length: 16 residues. V lost 0 bases and J 4 bases, leaving 18 bases between the germline ends. Germline assignment: CDR1 DFQATT and CDR2 SNEGSKA (reference sequence). The CDR3 spells CSARDRAPLVRETQYF. CDR3 in DNA: TGCAGTGCTAGAGATCGGGCCCCCCTTGTCCGAGAGACCCAGTACTTC.

In this sample, this clonotype turned up a few times. V usage is TRBV7-8 and J usage is TRBJ1-1, with a weak D call TRBD1 (5 bases). Germline V gives CDR1 SGHVS, CDR2 FQNEAQ. Trimming left V 4 bases short and J 1 base short, with 13 bases between. There are 15 residues in the CDR3. CDR3 region: CASSWTGPQNTEAFF. In DNA form, the CDR3 reads TGTGCCAGCAGCTGGACGGGGCCTCAGAACACTGAAGCTTTCTTT.

Only a few counts were recorded for this clonotype. The rearrangement joins TRBV9 to TRBJ2-1, with unresolved D. The CDR3 covers 14 residues. The germline V and J ends were trimmed by 0 bases and 3 bases, with 7 bases remaining between them. Germline V gene data show CDR1 as SGDLS and CDR2 as YYNGEE. Written as DNA, the CDR3 is TGTGCCAGCAGCGTAGAGACTCACTACAATGAGCAGTTCTTC. It specifies CASSVETHYNEQFF.

This clonotype has only a few counts. The V call is TRBV4-3, the J call TRBJ2-1; 15 nucleotides match TRBD2. Germline CDR1 is LGHNA and CDR2 is YSLEER. The V gene end was trimmed by 4 bases and the J gene end by 0 bases; junction bases not matched to a gene: 10. This CDR3 has 20 residues. CDR3 in DNA: TGCGCCAGCAGCCCAGGACTAGCGGGAGGGGCAAGGGGCTCCTACAATGAGCAGTTCTTC. This translates into CASSPGLAGGARGSYNEQFF.

This clonotype was recorded a few times. The V and J genes are TRBV20-1 and TRBJ1-4; D gene uncertain. The CDR3 is 15 amino acids. V lost 3 bases to trimming and J lost 2 bases, with 13 bases between them. CDR1 DFQATT and CDR2 SNEGSKA come from the germline V gene (reference sequence). The CDR3 nucleotides read TGCAGTGCTAGCCCTTCCGCGGGCACTAATGAAAAACTGTTTTTT. Its translation is CSASPSAGTNEKLFF.

This clonotype was observed a handful of times. V and J are TRBV27 and TRBJ1-2, with D perhaps matching TRBD1 (5 bases). Germline CDR1 is MNHEY and CDR2 is SMNVEV (reference sequence). V lost 0 bases and J 6 bases, leaving 8 bases between the germline ends. The CDR3 contains 13 residues. The CDR3 is CASSLSWGDGYTF. Written as DNA, the CDR3 is TGTGCCAGCAGTTTATCGTGGGGGGATGGCTACACCTTC.

This clonotype was found a few times. The chain carries TRBV7-9 and TRBJ2-5; D call uncertain. Judging by the DNA end, TRBJ2-7 fits better; the J call may be wrong. The CDR3 is made up of 13 amino acids. Germline CDR1 reads SEHNR; CDR2 reads FQNEAQ (reference sequence). This chain's CDR3 is CASSLGGKDEQYF. The CDR3, as DNA: TGTGCCAGCAGCTTAGGTGGGAAGGACGAGCAGTACTTC.

This clonotype was detected many times. This sequence joins TRBV5-5 and TRBJ2-5; TRBD1 is a possible D gene (6 bases). V was clipped by 4 bases and J by 0 bases, with 10 bases between them. The germline CDR1 and CDR2 sequences are SGHKS and YYEKEE (reference sequence). This CDR3 has 14 residues. The CDR3 region is CASSPHRDQETQYF. Written as DNA, the CDR3 is TGTGCCAGCAGCCCCCACAGGGACCAAGAGACCCAGTACTTC.

Many counts were recorded for this clonotype. This chain links TRBV20-1 with TRBJ1-3, with a possible D match to TRBD1 (6 bases). CDR3 length: 14 amino acids. Germline CDR1 is DFQATT and CDR2 is SNEGSKA (reference sequence). The ends were cut back, 3 bases at V and 0 bases at J, with 9 bases in the middle. CDR3 loop: CSARQGSSGNTIYF. CDR3 sequence (DNA): TGCAGTGCTAGGCAGGGGAGCTCTGGAAACACCATATATTTT.

CDR3 coding DNA: TGTGCCTGTGGGGGTGTCAGCACTGAAGCTTTCTTT. Residues: CACGGVSTEAFF. The V and J genes are TRBV30 and TRBJ1-1; D may be TRBD1 (5 bases). Per germline, CDR1 GTSNPN and CDR2 SVGIG (reference sequence). With 6 bases removed from V and 4 bases from J, the gap between germline ends came to 12 bases. The CDR3 runs to 12 residues.

In its sample, this clonotype was seen a few times. V is TRBV13 and J is TRBJ2-5; 10 nucleotides match TRBD1. Near its end, the DNA agrees better with TRBJ2-1, so the J call may be wrong. Germline CDR1 and CDR2: PRHDT and FYEKMQ (reference sequence). The CDR3 is 13 residues long. The chain's CDR3 is CASSRQGAREQFF. CDR3 bases: TGTGCCAGCAGCAGACAGGGGGCCCGGGAGCAGTTCTTC.

As for this clonotype: One end of the junction is discordant with germline, which a read error may explain. The chain recombines TRBV28 with TRBJ2-6; D possibly corresponds to TRBD1 (5 bases). Germline-derived CDR1 and CDR2 are MDHEN and SYDVKM. The CDR3 contains 12 residues. CDR3 nucleotide sequence: TGTGCCAGCGGCACTGGGGCCAACGTCCCGACTTTC. Amino acid sequence: CASGTGANVPTF.

This clonotype has more than one count but fewer than ten. One end of the junction fails to match germline, which may point to a read error. The rearrangement uses TRBV7-2 and TRBJ2-1; D unresolved. CDR3 length equals 15 residues. Germline assignment: CDR1 SGHTA and CDR2 FQGNSA. This CDR3 is CASRAVKSSYNEQSF. The DNA for the CDR3 is TGTGCCAGCAGAGCTGTAAAGAGCTCCTACAATGAGCAGTCCTTC.

This clonotype was picked up a small number of times. J is TRBJ2-1 and V is TRBV20-1; D possibly uses TRBD1 or TRBD2 (5 bases each). V was pared by 5 bases and J by 6 bases, with 8 bases between. This CDR3 is 11 amino acids long. Germline-derived CDR1 and CDR2 are DFQATT and SNEGSKA (reference sequence). The CDR3 sequence: CSAGTFNEQFF. Written as DNA, the CDR3 is TGCAGTGCTGGGACGTTCAATGAGCAGTTCTTC.

The V gene is TRBV6-6, the J gene TRBJ2-5; D is perhaps TRBD1 (6 bases). With 0 bases removed from V and 1 base from J, the gap between germline ends came to 12 bases. From germline, CDR1 is MNHNY and CDR2 SVGAGI (reference sequence). The CDR3 spans 16 residues. The CDR3 DNA follows: TGTGCCAGCAGTTACTCATCAGGGGTCGGCCAAGAGACCCAGTACTTC. Amino acids: CASSYSSGVGQETQYF.

V is TRBV4-3 and J is TRBJ2-5; a possible D gene is TRBD1 (6 bases). The J call is in doubt because the DNA end fits TRBJ2-7 better. Germline assignment: CDR1 LGHNA and CDR2 YSLEER. The CDR3 is made up of 17 amino acids. The CDR3 loop is CASSQERFTGRFYEQYF. CDR3 bases: TGCGCCAGCAGCCAAGAGCGATTTACAGGGAGATTCTACGAGCAGTACTTC.

In its sample, this clonotype was seen a few times. V usage is TRBV2 and J usage is TRBJ2-1; 9 nucleotides line up with TRBD2. Germline V gene data show CDR1 as SNHLY and CDR2 as FYNNEI. The junction had 4 bases not matched to a gene; V was cut back by 1 base and J by 6 bases. The length of the CDR3 is 15 residues. The CDR3 nucleotides are TGTGCCAGCAGTGAAGGAAGCGGGGGGACCAATGAGCAGTTCTTC. As protein: CASSEGSGGTNEQFF.

The chain couples TRBV5-1 to TRBJ2-7; D is perhaps TRBD1 or TRBD2 (5 bases each). CDR1 SGHRS and CDR2 YFSETQ come from the germline V gene. The CDR3 has 15 amino acids. Trimming stripped 1 base from V and 0 bases from J, with 11 bases between. In nucleotides, the CDR3 is TGCGCCAGCAGCTTGTACGGGACGACCTCCTACGAGCAGTACTTC. Amino acids: CASSLYGTTSYEQYF. Using reference TRBV5-1 and TRBJ2-7 for the parts outside the CDR3, the full variable domain is KAGVTQTPRYLIKTRGQQVTLSCSPISGHRSVSWYQQTPGQGLQFLFEYFSETQRNKGNFPGRFSGRQFSNSRSEMNVSTLELGDSALYLCASSLYGTTSYEQYFGPGTRLTVT.

The J gene is TRBJ1-1, the V gene TRBV15; D might be TRBD1 (5 bases). The germline CDR1 and CDR2 sequences are LNHNV and YYDKDF (reference sequence). CDR3 size: 13 residues. Trimming left V 1 base short and J 5 bases short, with 8 bases between. The CDR3 spells CATSRVGGTEAFF. DNA for the CDR3: TGTGCCACCAGCAGAGTTGGGGGTACTGAAGCTTTCTTT.

This clonotype turned up a few times. The chain is built from TRBV15 and TRBJ1-1; D remains ambiguous. V was pared by 8 bases and J by 6 bases, with 7 bases between. The length of the CDR3 is 10 residues. The germline V gene encodes CDR1 LNHNV and CDR2 YYDKDF (reference sequence). In DNA, the CDR3 is TGTGCCACCGCGCGGCCTGAAGCTTTCTTT. The encoded protein is CATARPEAFF.

The chain joins TRBV7-2 to TRBJ1-1; TRBD1 might be the D (5 bases). The CDR3 has 15 amino acids. V lost 1 base to trimming and J lost 0 bases, with 9 bases between them. The germline gives CDR1 SGHTA, CDR2 FQGNSA. The CDR3 region is CASSLVGPMNTEAFF. In DNA form, the CDR3 reads TGTGCCAGCAGCTTAGTGGGACCGATGAACACTGAAGCTTTCTTT.

The chain employs TRBV5-6 and TRBJ1-3; D gene uncertain. The CDR3 is 15 residues long. Deletions cut 4 bases from V and 0 bases from J, with 11 bases between. Germline CDR1 reads SGHDT; CDR2 reads YYEEEE. As DNA, the CDR3 is TGTGCCAGCAGCGGACTAGGTCGCTCTGGAAACACCATATATTTT. It encodes CASSGLGRSGNTIYF.

This clonotype was counted between two and nine times. This chain links TRBV6-2 or TRBV6-3 with TRBJ2-4; 8 bases fit TRBD2. V gave up 3 bases and J gave up 4 bases; unmatched junction bases: 2. Looked up from germline, CDR1 is MNHEY and CDR2 is SVGEGT. This CDR3 comprises 14 residues. This chain's CDR3 is CASSYSGVKNIQYF. The CDR3 DNA reads TGTGCCAGCAGTTATAGCGGGGTGAAAAACATTCAGTACTTC.